This is a list of T cell receptor beta chains from one sample in a study of identifying expanded T cells in peripheral blood. Assay used: immunoSEQ multiplex PCR; TCRdb lists only in-frame clones, some missing. In the table there are about 82,000 clones, 80% to 90% of which are singletons. The sample comprised blood. These TCRs come from a person between 18 and 75 years old in good health. The CDR3 runs from the conserved cysteine through the conserved F or W. D genes are given only for firm matches.

>TRBV7-9|-|TRBJ2-6
CASSHRQGGGANVLTF
>TRBV30|-|TRBJ1-2
CAWSLGLDMNYGYTF
>TRBV4-3|TRBD1|TRBJ1-2
CASSQDPGTGGKVYGYTF
>TRBV6-5|-|TRBJ2-1
CASRPSGVNEQFF
>TRBV7-2|-|TRBJ2-5
CASSPTGHHQYF
>TRBV5-1|-|TRBJ1-2
CASSPTGSGGGYTF
>TRBV10-1|-|TRBJ2-2
CASSAPSTGELFF
>TRBV9|-|TRBJ2-2
CASSSRTRELFF
>TRBV5-1|-|TRBJ1-1
CASSPLVVRGYTEAFF
>TRBV18|TRBD1|TRBJ1-1
CASSPPGQVDTEAFF
>TRBV5-1|-|TRBJ1-1
CASSLEAPRNTEAFF
>TRBV6-4|TRBD2|TRBJ2-3
CASSALRRAGDHTDTQYF
>TRBV11-2|-|TRBJ2-7
CASSLGGQALYEQYF
>TRBV5-5|TRBD2|TRBJ2-3
CASSTGLAGLTDTQYF
>TRBV30|-|TRBJ1-6
CAWSVIPQRGPLHF
>TRBV11-1|-|TRBJ2-7
CASSSRAPDYEQYF
>TRBV30|TRBD2|TRBJ2-2
CAWKVKAAGGNTGELFF
>TRBV7-2|-|TRBJ1-3
CASSLVPGPGNTIYF
>TRBV27|-|TRBJ2-1
CASRQWDGTEQFF
>TRBV5-1|-|TRBJ2-2
CASSLDRTDGELFF
>TRBV2|-|TRBJ2-5
CASSDWGGHQETQYF
>TRBV14|-|TRBJ2-4
CASSQGGSINIQYF
>TRBV7-9|-|TRBJ1-1
CASSRPVDSNTEAFF
>TRBV10-3|-|TRBJ1-5
CAISEAGTSRGQPQHF